Below are 26 T cell receptor beta chains sequenced from a single sample in a study of blood T cell repertoires in COVID-19. The method was immunoSEQ multiplex PCR; TCRdb's version includes in-frame clones alone and lacks a portion of them. The table shows fewer than 400,000 clones, with 75% to 90% occurring only once. What was sequenced was peripheral blood. The origin of the receptors is a woman aged 25 to 39 with COVID-19, enrolled during active disease.

The chain has TRBV9 and TRBJ1-1; the D gene is possibly TRBD1 (6 bases). The CDR3 spans 15 residues. The V gene's germline CDR1 is SGDLS and CDR2 YYNGEE. V lost 4 bases and J 1 base, leaving 14 bases between the germline ends. The CDR3 here is CASSTTGQGNTEAFF. The CDR3 region has the DNA TGTGCCAGCAGCACAACGGGACAAGGGAACACTGAAGCTTTCTTT.

Comment on this clone: The sample contains more than one DNA sequence encoding this CDR3. J is TRBJ1-6 and V is TRBV3-1 (or the pseudogene TRBV3-2); 7 bases map to TRBD1. After removal of 1 base from V and 10 bases from J, the junction contained 1 base not matched to a gene. Germline V gene sequence: CDR1 LGHDT, CDR2 YNNKEL (reference sequence). CDR3 length: 13 residues. CDR3 nucleotide sequence: TGTGCCAGCAGCCAAGTAGGGGGCTCACCCCTCCACTTT. The encoded protein is CASSQVGGSPLHF.

The chain links TRBV25-1 to TRBJ2-2, with 9 bases fitting TRBD1. V shed 5 bases, J shed 4 bases, and the junction held 5 bases outside the gene matches. Germline CDR1 MGHDK, CDR2 SYGVNS. This CDR3 region has 15 residues. The CDR3: CASSPGQGRTGELFF. CDR3 sequence (DNA): TGTGCCAGCAGTCCGGGACAGGGACGCACCGGGGAGCTGTTTTTT. Looking up the rest from reference TRBV25-1 and TRBJ2-2 gives the full variable domain: EADIYQTPRYLVIGTGKKITLECSQTMGHDKMYWYQQDPGMELHLIHYSYGVNSTEKGDLSSESTVSRIRTEHFPLTLESARPSHTSQYLCASSPGQGRTGELFFGEGSRLTVL.

The rearrangement links TRBV11-1 to TRBJ2-2; perhaps TRBD2 as D (5 bases). Germline CDR1 is SGHAT and CDR2 is FQDESV (reference sequence). The CDR3 totals 15 residues. Trimming left V 4 bases short and J 2 bases short, with 11 bases between. The CDR3: CASSSYRENTGELFF. The CDR3 DNA sequence: TGTGCCAGCAGCTCCTACCGGGAAAACACCGGGGAGCTGTTTTTT.

J is TRBJ2-1 and V is TRBV9, with 7 bases aligning to TRBD2. V lost 3 bases to trimming and J lost 0 bases; unmatched junction nucleotides: 12. CDR1 SGDLS and CDR2 YYNGEE come from the germline V gene. The length of the CDR3 is 18 residues. CDR3 protein: CASSESSGKYSSYNEQFF. The CDR3 coding sequence is TGTGCCAGCAGCGAGTCTAGCGGAAAATACAGCTCCTACAATGAGCAGTTCTTC. The entire variable domain, with the rest obtained from reference TRBV9 and TRBJ2-1, is as follows: DSGVTQTPKHLITATGQRVTLRCSPRSGDLSVYWYQQSLDQGLQFLIQYYNGEERAKGNILERFSAQQFPDLHSELNLSSLELGDSALYFCASSESSGKYSSYNEQFFGPGTRLTVL.

The chain is built from TRBV11-2 and TRBJ2-6; tentative D call: TRBD1 (6 bases). The CDR3 totals 15 residues. Germline V CDR1 and CDR2: SGHAT, FQNNGV. Trimming pared 3 bases from V and 2 bases from J, leaving 8 bases between. In DNA, the CDR3 is TGTGCCAGCAGCTTGGCAGGGGCTGGGGCCAACGTCCTGACTTTC. The encoded protein is CASSLAGAGANVLTF.

V and J are TRBV2 and TRBJ1-1, with D uncertain. This CDR3 has 13 amino acids. Trimming removed 5 bases from V and 4 bases from J, with 11 bases in between. Germline CDR1 is SNHLY and CDR2 is FYNNEI. The CDR3 DNA is TGTGCCAGCAGTAAAGGTGTGAGCACTGAAGCTTTCTTT. This gives the protein CASSKGVSTEAFF.

This clone was counted a single time. This chain joins TRBV2 and TRBJ1-2; TRBD1 aligns across 8 bases. V was pared by 4 bases and J by 6 bases, with 7 bases of the junction left unmatched. The germline gives CDR1 SNHLY, CDR2 FYNNEI. The CDR3 has 14 residues. The CDR3 is CASSVRGQGDGYTF. The DNA of the CDR3 is TGTGCCAGCAGTGTCAGGGGGCAGGGGGATGGCTACACCTTC.

V and J are TRBV2 and TRBJ2-2, with 9 bases fitting TRBD1. CDR3 length equals 16 residues. Per the germline V gene, CDR1 is SNHLY and CDR2 is FYNNEI. V shed 6 bases and J 1 base; nucleotides not matched to a gene: 6. Here the CDR3 DNA reads TGTGCCAGCAGGGGACAGGGAAGCGGGAACACCGGGGAGCTGTTTTTT. This codes for CASRGQGSGNTGELFF.

The chain has TRBV27 and TRBJ2-1, with D possibly being TRBD1 (6 bases). CDR1 is MNHEY, CDR2 SMNVEV, per germline (reference sequence). The length of the CDR3 is 15 residues. The V gene lost 2 bases and the J gene lost 2 bases, with 10 bases spanning the gap. The CDR3 protein is CASSLGRDTYNEQFF. For the CDR3, the DNA is TGTGCCAGCAGTTTAGGTCGGGACACCTACAATGAGCAGTTCTTC.

V and J are TRBV14 and TRBJ1-1, with a possible D match to TRBD1 (5 bases). There are 19 residues in the CDR3. With 5 bases removed from V and 0 bases from J, the gap between germline ends came to 25 bases. In germline, CDR1 is SGHDN, CDR2 FVKESK. The CDR3 reads CASSFLRGDYRTMNTEAFF. Written as DNA, the CDR3 is TGTGCCAGCAGCTTCCTCCGTGGGGACTATAGGACGATGAACACTGAAGCTTTCTTT.

J is TRBJ2-5 and V is TRBV29-1, with 11 bases that match TRBD1. The CDR3 totals 15 residues. Germline loops: CDR1 SQVTM, CDR2 ANQGSEA. V trimming: 0 bases; J trimming: 4 bases; junction bases outside the gene matches: 4. CDR3 nucleotide sequence: TGCAGCGTTGAAGATCTGGGACAGGGGGGAGAGACCCAGTACTTC. Translated: CSVEDLGQGGETQYF.

This clone is a singleton in its sample. V is TRBV24-1 and J is TRBJ2-5; TRBD1 matches 10 bases. J was trimmed by 5 bases and V by 4 bases; bases with no gene match: 6. The CDR3 length is 15 residues. Germline CDR1 is KGHDR and CDR2 is SFDVKD. Here the CDR3 DNA reads TGTGCCACCAGTGAGCGACAGGGGGCGCGGGAGACCCAGTACTTC. It translates to CATSERQGARETQYF.

V is TRBV12-3 or TRBV12-4 and J is TRBJ1-2, with 8 bases aligning to TRBD1. The CDR3 runs to 12 residues. V lost 6 bases to trimming and J lost 3 bases; unmatched junction nucleotides: 0. The CDR3 protein is CASRTGDYGYTF. The CDR3 nucleotides are TGTGCCAGCAGGACAGGGGACTATGGCTACACCTTC.

The chain links TRBV27 to TRBJ1-1; D call uncertain. Trimming pared 2 bases from V and 3 bases from J, leaving 16 bases between. The germline V gene encodes CDR1 MNHEY and CDR2 SMNVEV (reference sequence). The CDR3 consists of 16 residues. The CDR3 reads CASSLGGLGRDTEAFF. CDR3 bases: TGTGCCAGCAGTTTAGGAGGGTTAGGACGAGACACTGAAGCTTTCTTT.

The chain combines TRBV6-2 or TRBV6-3 with TRBJ1-5; 8 nucleotides match TRBD1. This CDR3 region has 15 residues. The J segment lost 5 bases and the V segment lost 4 bases, leaving 7 bases of the junction unmatched. Looked up from germline, CDR1 is MNHEY and CDR2 is SVGEGT. CDR3 DNA sequence: TGTGCCAGCAGTTTAGCACAGGGGGGTTATCAGCCCCAGCATTTT. Protein sequence: CASSLAQGGYQPQHF.

The gene calls are TRBV6-6 and TRBJ2-1; 7 nucleotides align to TRBD1. Germline V gene sequence: CDR1 MNHNY, CDR2 SVGAGI (reference sequence). The CDR3 contains 14 residues. V lost 6 bases to trimming and J lost 8 bases; unmatched junction nucleotides: 10. The CDR3: CASRPERTGDEQFF. The CDR3 DNA sequence: TGTGCCAGCAGACCCGAGAGGACAGGTGATGAGCAGTTCTTC.

This clone was observed a handful of times. J is TRBJ1-1 and V is TRBV10-3, with D maybe TRBD1 (5 bases). The germline CDR1 and CDR2 sequences are ENHRY and SYGVKD. The ends were cut back, 4 bases at V and 8 bases at J, with 14 bases in the middle. The CDR3 has 13 amino acids. Here the CDR3 reads CAISAPSGDEAFF. CDR3 DNA: TGTGCCATCAGTGCCCCATCGGGGGACGAAGCTTTCTTT.

The gene calls are TRBV30 and TRBJ1-1, with D perhaps TRBD1 (5 bases). The germline V and J ends were trimmed by 2 bases and 3 bases, with 10 bases remaining between them. This CDR3 is 13 amino acids long. Germline CDR1 is GTSNPN and CDR2 is SVGIG (reference sequence). The CDR3 region has the DNA TGTGCCTGGAGTAACGGCAGGGACACTGAAGCTTTCTTT. It codes for CAWSNGRDTEAFF. Together with reference TRBV30 and TRBJ1-1, the CDR3 gives the full variable domain: SQTIHQWPATLVQPVGSPLSLECTVEGTSNPNLYWYRQAAGRGLQLLFYSVGIGQISSEVPQNLSASRPQDRQFILSSKKLLLSDSGFYLCAWSNGRDTEAFFGQGTRLTVV.

The V and J genes are TRBV19 and TRBJ1-1; tentatively, D is TRBD1 (6 bases). Germline assignment: CDR1 LNHDA and CDR2 SQIVND (reference sequence). CDR3 length: 14 residues. The V end lost 3 bases, the J end lost 1 base, and 9 bases lay between the germline ends. CDR3 region: CASSMGQQNTEAFF. CDR3 DNA sequence: TGTGCCAGTAGTATGGGACAACAGAACACTGAAGCTTTCTTT.

The chain carries TRBV15 and TRBJ2-7, with D possibly being TRBD1 (6 bases). CDR3 size: 15 residues. Trimming took off 1 base at V and 2 bases at J, with 12 bases between the two ends. Germline CDR1 and CDR2: LNHNV and YYDKDF (reference sequence). Here the CDR3 reads CATSRGKQGPYEQYF. The CDR3 DNA sequence: TGTGCCACCAGCAGAGGGAAGCAGGGGCCCTACGAGCAGTACTTC. The full variable domain, rest sourced from reference TRBV15 and TRBJ2-7, is DAMVIQNPRYQVTQFGKPVTLSCSQTLNHNVMYWYQQKSSQAPKLLFHYYDKDFNNEADTPDNFQSRRPNTSFCFLDIRSPGLGDTAMYLCATSRGKQGPYEQYFGPGTRLTVT.

This rearrangement joins TRBV7-7 to TRBJ2-5; 7 positions match TRBD1. V gave up 2 bases and J gave up 7 bases; unmatched junction bases: 13. Germline V gene sequence: CDR1 SSHAT, CDR2 FNYEAQ (reference sequence). The CDR3 has 16 amino acids. The CDR3 reads CASSLRGQISVGTQYF. Here the CDR3 DNA reads TGTGCCAGCAGCTTAAGGGGACAGATCTCCGTGGGGACCCAGTACTTC.

This chain connects TRBV6-5 to TRBJ1-3; TRBD1 matches at 7 bases. Germline trimming cut 4 bases from V and 1 base from J; bases unmatched to any gene: 4. The CDR3 has 15 residues. The germline gives CDR1 MNHEY, CDR2 SVGAGI. CDR3 protein: CASSFDRVSGNTIYF. As DNA, the CDR3 is TGTGCCAGCAGTTTCGACAGGGTATCTGGAAACACCATATATTTT.

V gene TRBV5-1 combines with J gene TRBJ2-3, with 10 bases lining up with TRBD2. V lost 4 bases to trimming and J lost 4 bases; unmatched junction nucleotides: 6. The CDR3 consists of 15 residues. Germline CDR1 SGHRS, CDR2 YFSETQ. The CDR3 is CASSPSGRASDTQYF. Here the CDR3 DNA reads TGCGCCAGCAGCCCCAGCGGGAGGGCGTCAGATACGCAGTATTTT. The entire variable domain, with the rest obtained from reference TRBV5-1 and TRBJ2-3, is as follows: KAGVTQTPRYLIKTRGQQVTLSCSPISGHRSVSWYQQTPGQGLQFLFEYFSETQRNKGNFPGRFSGRQFSNSRSEMNVSTLELGDSALYLCASSPSGRASDTQYFGPGTRLTVL.

This rearrangement joins TRBV15 to TRBJ1-1, with TRBD1 identical over 10 bases. Trimming cost V 0 bases and J 11 bases; bases outside gene matches: 15. CDR1 is LNHNV, CDR2 YYDKDF, per germline (reference sequence). This CDR3 comprises 17 residues. The CDR3 sequence: CATSRDRDRGRVYAAFF. The CDR3 DNA reads as TGTGCCACCAGCAGAGACCGGGACAGGGGTAGAGTATACGCGGCTTTCTTT.

The chain is built from TRBV19 and TRBJ2-7, with 9 bases matching TRBD1. Per the germline V gene, CDR1 is LNHDA and CDR2 is SQIVND (reference sequence). This CDR3 spans 14 amino acids. Losses at the gene ends were 6 bases for V and 5 bases for J; bases not matched to a gene: 8. DNA for the CDR3: TGTGCCAGTAGCATACAGGGGGCGAACCACGAGCAGTACTTC. This codes for CASSIQGANHEQYF. The variable domain in full, with the rest retrieved from reference TRBV19 and TRBJ2-7, is DGGITQSPKYLFRKEGQNVTLSCEQNLNHDAMYWYRQDPGQGLRLIYYSQIVNDFQKGDIAEGYSVSREKKESFPLTVTSAQKNPTAFYLCASSIQGANHEQYFGPGTRLTVT.